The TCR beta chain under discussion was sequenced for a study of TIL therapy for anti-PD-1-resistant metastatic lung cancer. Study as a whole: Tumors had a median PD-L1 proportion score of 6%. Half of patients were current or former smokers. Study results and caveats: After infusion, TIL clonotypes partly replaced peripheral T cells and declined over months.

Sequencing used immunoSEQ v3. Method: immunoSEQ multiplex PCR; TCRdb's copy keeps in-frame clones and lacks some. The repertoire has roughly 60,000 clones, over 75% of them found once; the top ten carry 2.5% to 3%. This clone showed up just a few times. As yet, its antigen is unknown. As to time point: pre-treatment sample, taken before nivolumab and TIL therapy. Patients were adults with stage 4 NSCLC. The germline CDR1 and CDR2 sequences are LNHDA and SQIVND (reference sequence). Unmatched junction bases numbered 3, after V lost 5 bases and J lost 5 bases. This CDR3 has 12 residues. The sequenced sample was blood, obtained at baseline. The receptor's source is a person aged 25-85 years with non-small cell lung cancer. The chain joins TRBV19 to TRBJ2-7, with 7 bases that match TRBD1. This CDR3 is CASSDRVDEQYF. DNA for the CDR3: TGTGCCAGTAGTGACAGGGTCGACGAGCAGTACTTC.